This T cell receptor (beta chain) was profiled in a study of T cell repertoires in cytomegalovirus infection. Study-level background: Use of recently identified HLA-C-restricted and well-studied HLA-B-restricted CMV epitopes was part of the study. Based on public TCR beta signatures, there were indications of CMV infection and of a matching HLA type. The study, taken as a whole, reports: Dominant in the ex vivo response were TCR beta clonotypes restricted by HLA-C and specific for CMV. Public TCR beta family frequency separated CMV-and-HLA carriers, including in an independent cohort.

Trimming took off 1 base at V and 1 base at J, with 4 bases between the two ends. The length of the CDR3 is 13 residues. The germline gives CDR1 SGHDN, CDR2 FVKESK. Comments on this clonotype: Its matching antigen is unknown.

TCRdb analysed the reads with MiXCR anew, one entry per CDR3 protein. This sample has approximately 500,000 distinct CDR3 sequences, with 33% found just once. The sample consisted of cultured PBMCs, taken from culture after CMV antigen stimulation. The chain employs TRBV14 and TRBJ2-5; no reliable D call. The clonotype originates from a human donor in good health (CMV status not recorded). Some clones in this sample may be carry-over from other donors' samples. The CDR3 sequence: CASSQGAQETQYF. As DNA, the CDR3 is TGTGCCAGCAGCCAAGGAGCCCAAGAGACCCAGTACTTC.